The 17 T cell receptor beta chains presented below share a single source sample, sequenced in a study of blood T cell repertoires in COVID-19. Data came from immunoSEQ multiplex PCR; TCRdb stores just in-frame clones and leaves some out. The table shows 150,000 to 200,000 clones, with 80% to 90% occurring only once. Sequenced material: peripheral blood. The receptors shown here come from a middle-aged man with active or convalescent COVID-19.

The CDR3 protein is CASSPTGTGGFDGYTF. CDR3 coding DNA: TGTGCCAGCAGCCCTACCGGGACAGGGGGCTTTGATGGCTACACCTTC. This chain uses TRBV28 with TRBJ1-2; 12 bases map to TRBD1. V lost 6 bases to trimming and J lost 6 bases; unmatched junction nucleotides: 11. The CDR3 contains 16 residues. CDR1 is MDHEN, CDR2 SYDVKM, per germline.

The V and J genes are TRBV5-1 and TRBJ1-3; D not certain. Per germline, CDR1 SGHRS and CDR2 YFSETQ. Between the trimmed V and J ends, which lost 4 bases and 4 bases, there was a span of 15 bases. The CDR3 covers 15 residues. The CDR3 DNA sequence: TGCGCCAGCAGCAATGCTCTAGCCCAAGGAAACACCATATATTTT. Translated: CASSNALAQGNTIYF. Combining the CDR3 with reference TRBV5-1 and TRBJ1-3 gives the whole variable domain KAGVTQTPRYLIKTRGQQVTLSCSPISGHRSVSWYQQTPGQGLQFLFEYFSETQRNKGNFPGRFSGRQFSNSRSEMNVSTLELGDSALYLCASSNALAQGNTIYFGEGSWLTVV.

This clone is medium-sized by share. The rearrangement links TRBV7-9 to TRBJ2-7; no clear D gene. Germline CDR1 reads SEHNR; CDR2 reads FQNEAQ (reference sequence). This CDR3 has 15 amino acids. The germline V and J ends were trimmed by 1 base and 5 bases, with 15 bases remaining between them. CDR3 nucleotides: TGTGCCAGCAGCTTAGTGGGCCCTTACCTCAACGAGCAGTACTTC. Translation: CASSLVGPYLNEQYF.

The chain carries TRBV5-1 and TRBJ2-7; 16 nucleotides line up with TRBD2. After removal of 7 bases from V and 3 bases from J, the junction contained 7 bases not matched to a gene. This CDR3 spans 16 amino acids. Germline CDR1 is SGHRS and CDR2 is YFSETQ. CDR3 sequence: CASHPGTSGRGYEQYF. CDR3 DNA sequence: TGCGCCAGCCACCCTGGGACTAGCGGGAGGGGCTACGAGCAGTACTTC.

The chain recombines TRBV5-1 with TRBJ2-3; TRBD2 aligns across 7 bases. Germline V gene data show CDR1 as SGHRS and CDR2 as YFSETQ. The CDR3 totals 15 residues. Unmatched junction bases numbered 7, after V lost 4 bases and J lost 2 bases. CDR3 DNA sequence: TGCGCCAGCAGCAGCGGGACTCGCATCACAGATACGCAGTATTTT. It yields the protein CASSSGTRITDTQYF.

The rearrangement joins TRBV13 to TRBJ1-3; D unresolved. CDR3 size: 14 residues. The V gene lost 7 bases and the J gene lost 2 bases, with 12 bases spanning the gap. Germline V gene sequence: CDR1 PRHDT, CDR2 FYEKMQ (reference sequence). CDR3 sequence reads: CASTQSRAGNTIYF. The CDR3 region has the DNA TGTGCCAGCACCCAATCGAGAGCTGGAAACACCATATATTTT.

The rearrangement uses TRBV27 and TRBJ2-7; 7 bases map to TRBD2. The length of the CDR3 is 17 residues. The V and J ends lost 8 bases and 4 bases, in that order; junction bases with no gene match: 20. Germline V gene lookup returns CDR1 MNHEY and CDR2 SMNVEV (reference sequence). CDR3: CASGRGSQGEKRYEQYF. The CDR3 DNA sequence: TGTGCCAGCGGGAGGGGCTCGCAGGGCGAAAAACGTTACGAGCAGTACTTC.

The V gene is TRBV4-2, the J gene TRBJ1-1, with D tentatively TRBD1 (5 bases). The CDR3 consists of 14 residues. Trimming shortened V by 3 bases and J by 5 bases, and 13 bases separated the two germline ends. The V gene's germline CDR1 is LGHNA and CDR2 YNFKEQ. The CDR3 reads CASSHRALDTEAFF. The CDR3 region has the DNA TGTGCCAGCAGCCACAGGGCCCTGGATACTGAAGCTTTCTTT.

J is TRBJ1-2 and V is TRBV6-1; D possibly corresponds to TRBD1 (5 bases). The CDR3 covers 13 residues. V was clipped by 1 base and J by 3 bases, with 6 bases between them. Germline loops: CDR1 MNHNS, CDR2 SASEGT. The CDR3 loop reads CASSEETDYGYTF. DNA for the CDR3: TGTGCCAGCAGTGAAGAGACAGACTATGGCTACACCTTC.

CDR3 protein: CASSLRGGGSSYNEQFF. CDR3 nucleotides: TGTGCCAGCAGCTTAAGGGGCGGCGGGAGCTCCTACAATGAGCAGTTCTTC. V usage is TRBV7-3 and J usage is TRBJ2-1; 7 nucleotides line up with TRBD2. CDR1 and CDR2 from the germline V gene are SGHTA and FQGTGA. The CDR3 spans 17 residues. Losses at the gene ends were 1 base for V and 0 bases for J; bases not matched to a gene: 6. The full variable domain, rest sourced from reference TRBV7-3 and TRBJ2-1, is GAGVSQTPSNKVTEKGKYVELRCDPISGHTALYWYRQSLGQGPEFLIYFQGTGAADDSGLPNDRFFAVRPEGSVSTLKIQRTERGDSAVYLCASSLRGGGSSYNEQFFGPGTRLTVL.

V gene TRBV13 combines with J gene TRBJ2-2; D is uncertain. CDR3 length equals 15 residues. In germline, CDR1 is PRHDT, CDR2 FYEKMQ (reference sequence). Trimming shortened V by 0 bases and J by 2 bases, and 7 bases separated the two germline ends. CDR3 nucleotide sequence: TGTGCCAGCAGCTTAGGGACACAAAACACCGGGGAGCTGTTTTTT. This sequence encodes CASSLGTQNTGELFF.

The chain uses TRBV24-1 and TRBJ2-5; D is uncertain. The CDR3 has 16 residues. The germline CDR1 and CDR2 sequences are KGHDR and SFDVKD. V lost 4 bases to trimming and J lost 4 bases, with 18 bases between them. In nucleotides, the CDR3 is TGTGCCACCAGTGACATGAGCCCTTCTTCTGGAGAGACCCAGTACTTC. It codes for CATSDMSPSSGETQYF.

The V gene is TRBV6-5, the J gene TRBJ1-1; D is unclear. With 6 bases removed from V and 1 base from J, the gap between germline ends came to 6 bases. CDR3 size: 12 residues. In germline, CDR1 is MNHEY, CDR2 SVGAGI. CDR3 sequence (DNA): TGTGCCAGCAGGAGTGGGAACACTGAAGCTTTCTTT. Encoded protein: CASRSGNTEAFF.

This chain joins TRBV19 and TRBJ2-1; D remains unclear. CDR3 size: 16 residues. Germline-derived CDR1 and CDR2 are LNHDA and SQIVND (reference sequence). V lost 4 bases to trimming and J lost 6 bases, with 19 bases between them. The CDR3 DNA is TGTGCCAGTAGTAGCCGTACGAAAGTGCTACCCAATGAGCAGTTCTTC. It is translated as CASSSRTKVLPNEQFF.

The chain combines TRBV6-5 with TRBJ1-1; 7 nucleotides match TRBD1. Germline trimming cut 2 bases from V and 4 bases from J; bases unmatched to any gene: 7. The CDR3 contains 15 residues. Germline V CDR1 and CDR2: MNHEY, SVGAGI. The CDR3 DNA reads TGTGCCAGCAGTTACGGGACAGCGGGAGGCACTGAAGCTTTCTTT. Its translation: CASSYGTAGGTEAFF.

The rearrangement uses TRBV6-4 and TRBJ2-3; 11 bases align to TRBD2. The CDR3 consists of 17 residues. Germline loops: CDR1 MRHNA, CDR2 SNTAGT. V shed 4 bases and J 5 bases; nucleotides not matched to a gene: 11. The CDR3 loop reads CASSGLDGTSGGDTQYF. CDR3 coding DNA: TGTGCCAGCAGTGGGCTGGACGGGACTAGCGGCGGAGATACGCAGTATTTT.

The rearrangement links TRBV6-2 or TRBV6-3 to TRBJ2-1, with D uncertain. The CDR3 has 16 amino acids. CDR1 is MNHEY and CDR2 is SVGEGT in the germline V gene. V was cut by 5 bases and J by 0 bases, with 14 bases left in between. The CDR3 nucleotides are TGTGCCAGCAGTACCCCCGGGTATAGCTCCTACAATGAGCAGTTCTTC. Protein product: CASSTPGYSSYNEQFF.